Listed below are T cell receptor beta chains from one sample, sequenced in a study of glioma-infiltrating T cells. TCRdb recomputed calls from the multiplex PCR reads with MiXCR, one row per CDR3 protein. This table holds over 80,000 distinct CDR3 sequences, roughly 40% found once. Sequencing used glioma tissue, nonneoplastic brain tissue, or PBMCs (not recorded which). These receptors all stem from a human donor with low-grade glioma or glioblastoma, undergoing nonglioma brain surgery, or in good health (not recorded which). Each CDR3 is given with its conserved first and last residue. A D gene is named only where the DNA matches it firmly. Clone size is shown for a subset of rows, as once, few, many or a class of expanded clone.

clone size: many; V gene: TRBV7-6; J gene: TRBJ2-7; D gene: TRBD2; CDR3 DNA: TGTGCCAGCAGCCCACCCGGGACTAGCGGAGGTTACGAGCAGTACTTC; CDR3 protein: CASSPPGTSGGYEQYF
clone size: many; V gene: TRBV5-1; J gene: TRBJ1-2; D gene: TRBD1; CDR3 DNA: TGCGCCAGCAGCTTGGAAGGACAGGGTTATGGCTACACCTTC; CDR3 protein: CASSLEGQGYGYTF
clone size: -; V gene: TRBV6-1; J gene: TRBJ2-3; D gene: -; CDR3 DNA: TGTGCCAGCAGTCACCCGGAAACAGATACGCAGTATTTT; CDR3 protein: CASSHPETDTQYF
clone size: few; V gene: TRBV29-1; J gene: TRBJ2-2; D gene: -; CDR3 DNA: TGCAGCGTTGGTAGGGTTGGAAACACCGGGGAGCTGTTTTTT; CDR3 protein: CSVGRVGNTGELFF
clone size: many; V gene: TRBV5-1; J gene: TRBJ2-1; D gene: TRBD2; CDR3 DNA: TGCGCCAGCAGCCAGGGTACGGCGGGGGGGCCGAATGAGCAGTTCTTC; CDR3 protein: CASSQGTAGGPNEQFF
clone size: many; V gene: TRBV12-3/TRBV12-4; J gene: TRBJ2-7; D gene: -; CDR3 DNA: TGTGCCAGCAGTTTGAGTGGCCCCTCGAACGAGCAGTACTTC; CDR3 protein: CASSLSGPSNEQYF
clone size: many; V gene: TRBV18; J gene: TRBJ2-3; D gene: TRBD1; CDR3 DNA: TGTGCCAGCTCAAAGGGACAGGGGACAGATACGCAGTATTTT; CDR3 protein: CASSKGQGTDTQYF
clone size: -; V gene: TRBV15; J gene: TRBJ2-3; D gene: -; CDR3 DNA: TGTGCCACCAGCAGAGCGGGGGGCCCCACAGATACGCAGTATTTT; CDR3 protein: CATSRAGGPTDTQYF
clone size: many; V gene: TRBV6-1; J gene: TRBJ1-2; D gene: TRBD1; CDR3 DNA: TGTGCCAGCAAAAGACAGGGACCCTATGGCTACACCTTC; CDR3 protein: CASKRQGPYGYTF
clone size: many; V gene: TRBV2; J gene: TRBJ2-7; D gene: TRBD2; CDR3 DNA: TGTGCCAGCCGGGAGGACTCCTACGAGCAGTACTTC; CDR3 protein: CASREDSYEQYF
clone size: many; V gene: TRBV4-3; J gene: TRBJ1-2; D gene: -; CDR3 DNA: TGCGCCAGCAGCCAAGATCGTGAGGGGTATGGCTACACCTTC; CDR3 protein: CASSQDREGYGYTF
clone size: few; V gene: TRBV7-2; J gene: TRBJ2-7; D gene: -; CDR3 DNA: TGTGCCAGCAGCTTAGTTATAAACTACGAGCAGTACTTC; CDR3 protein: CASSLVINYEQYF
clone size: many; V gene: TRBV3-1; J gene: TRBJ1-1; D gene: -; CDR3 DNA: TGTGCCAGCAGCCAAGGGACGGGTGTATCTGAAGCTTTCTTT; CDR3 protein: CASSQGTGVSEAFF
clone size: once; V gene: TRBV7-6; J gene: TRBJ2-7; D gene: TRBD2; CDR3 DNA: TGTGCCAGCAGCTTAGGCGGGAGGGTATCCTCGTCCCGGGACATTTACAACGAGCAGTACTTC; CDR3 protein: CASSLGGRVSSSRDIYNEQYF
clone size: many; V gene: TRBV2; J gene: TRBJ2-5; D gene: TRBD1; CDR3 DNA: TGTGCCAGCAGTGACAGGGGGGAGACCCAGTACTTC; CDR3 protein: CASSDRGETQYF
clone size: -; V gene: TRBV9; J gene: TRBJ2-5; D gene: -; CDR3 DNA: TGTGCCAGCAGCCCAGAACCGGACGGGACCCAGTACTTC; CDR3 protein: CASSPEPDGTQYF
clone size: -; V gene: TRBV11-2; J gene: TRBJ2-7; D gene: -; CDR3 DNA: TGTGCCAGCAGCCCCGACCTAGGCGCGTCCTACGAGCAGTACTTC; CDR3 protein: CASSPDLGASYEQYF
clone size: many; V gene: TRBV20-1; J gene: TRBJ1-1; D gene: TRBD1; CDR3 DNA: TGCAGTGCTACCCCCCCGTGGGGAAGGGACAGGAACACTGAAGCTTTCTTT; CDR3 protein: CSATPPWGRDRNTEAFF
clone size: many; V gene: TRBV28; J gene: TRBJ1-5; D gene: TRBD1; CDR3 DNA: TGTGCCAGCGAGACAGGGGATAGCAATCAGCCCCAGCATTTT; CDR3 protein: CASETGDSNQPQHF
clone size: many; V gene: TRBV12-3/TRBV12-4; J gene: TRBJ2-7; D gene: TRBD2; CDR3 DNA: TGTGCCAGCGCTTTAGCGGGAGGGCCGAGGGGTGAGCAGTACTTC; CDR3 protein: CASALAGGPRGEQYF
clone size: many; V gene: TRBV14; J gene: TRBJ2-7; D gene: -; CDR3 DNA: TGTGCCAGCAGCCAAGAGAGGGTCGGCGAGCAGTACTTC; CDR3 protein: CASSQERVGEQYF
clone size: -; V gene: TRBV7-2; J gene: TRBJ2-3; D gene: TRBD2; CDR3 DNA: TGTGCCGGCATCTTAAACCCCCGGACTAGCGGGAGCTCAGATACGCAGTATTTT; CDR3 protein: CAGILNPRTSGSSDTQYF
clone size: many; V gene: TRBV29-1; J gene: TRBJ2-3; D gene: TRBD2; CDR3 DNA: TGCAGCGTTGAAGATGTCCTAGCGGGAGGGGCAGATACGCAGTATTTT; CDR3 protein: CSVEDVLAGGADTQYF
clone size: many; V gene: TRBV5-1; J gene: TRBJ2-1; D gene: TRBD2; CDR3 DNA: TGCGCCAGCAGCCCGGGACTAGCGTCCTACAATGAGCAGTTCTTC; CDR3 protein: CASSPGLASYNEQFF
clone size: many; V gene: TRBV20-1; J gene: TRBJ1-2; D gene: -; CDR3 DNA: TGCAGTGCTAGAGATGCCCGGGGTGAGGTAAACTATGGCTACACCTTC; CDR3 protein: CSARDARGEVNYGYTF
clone size: many; V gene: TRBV19; J gene: TRBJ1-6; D gene: -; CDR3 DNA: TGTGCCAGTACGGACGAGGGGAATTCACCCCTCCACTTT; CDR3 protein: CASTDEGNSPLHF
clone size: -; V gene: TRBV4-1; J gene: TRBJ2-1; D gene: TRBD2; CDR3 DNA: TGCGCCAGCACCCAGGGCGGGGGGGCTCCCAATAAGCAGCTCTTC; CDR3 protein: CASTQGGGAPNKQLF
clone size: many; V gene: TRBV7-2; J gene: TRBJ2-7; D gene: -; CDR3 DNA: TGTGCCAGCAGCTTAGTCTTCAGGGACTCCTACGAGCAGTACTTC; CDR3 protein: CASSLVFRDSYEQYF